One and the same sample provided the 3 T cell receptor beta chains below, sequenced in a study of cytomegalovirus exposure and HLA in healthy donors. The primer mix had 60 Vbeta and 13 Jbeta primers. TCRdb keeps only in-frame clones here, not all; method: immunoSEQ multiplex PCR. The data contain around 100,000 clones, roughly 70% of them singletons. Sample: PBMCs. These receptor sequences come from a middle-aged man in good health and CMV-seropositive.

CDR3: CASTLGRATEAFF. Written as DNA, the CDR3 is TGTGCCAGCACCTTGGGCAGGGCCACTGAAGCTTTCTTT. The gene calls are TRBV11-2 and TRBJ1-1, with a possible D match to TRBD1 (5 bases). From germline, CDR1 is SGHAT and CDR2 FQNNGV. The CDR3 totals 13 residues. V was shortened by 7 bases and J by 4 bases, with 13 bases between the two germline ends.

CDR3 amino acids: CASSEYAGLYGYTF. CDR3 DNA sequence: TGTGCCAGCAGTGAATATGCGGGGCTCTATGGCTACACCTTC. This chain links TRBV25-1 with TRBJ1-2, with D possibly TRBD1 on 5 matching bases. Germline V CDR1 and CDR2: MGHDK, SYGVNS. The CDR3 totals 14 residues. V was pared by 0 bases and J by 4 bases, with 9 bases between.

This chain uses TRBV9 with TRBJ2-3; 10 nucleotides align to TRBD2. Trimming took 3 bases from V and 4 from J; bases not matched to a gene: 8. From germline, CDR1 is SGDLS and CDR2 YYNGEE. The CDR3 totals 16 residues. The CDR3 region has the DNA TGTGCCAGCAGCGGGGCTAGCGGGAGCGGGCCAGATACGCAGTATTTT. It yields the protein CASSGASGSGPDTQYF.